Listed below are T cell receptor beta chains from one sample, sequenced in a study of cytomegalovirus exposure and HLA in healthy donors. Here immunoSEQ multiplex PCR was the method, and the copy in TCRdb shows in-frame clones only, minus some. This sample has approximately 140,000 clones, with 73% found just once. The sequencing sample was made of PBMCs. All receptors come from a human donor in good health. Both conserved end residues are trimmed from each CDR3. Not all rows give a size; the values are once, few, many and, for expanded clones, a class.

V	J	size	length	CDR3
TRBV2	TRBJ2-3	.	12	ASSEGEGPGTQY
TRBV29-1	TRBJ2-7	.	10	SVWTGSYEQY
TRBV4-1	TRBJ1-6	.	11	ASSQDQGLLSH
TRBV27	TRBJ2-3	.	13	ASRTVGSSGYTQY
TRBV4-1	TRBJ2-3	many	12	ASSQGEGADTQY
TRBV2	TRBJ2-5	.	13	ASSEQVGGQETQY
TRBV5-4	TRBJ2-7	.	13	ASSRTSGNSYEQY
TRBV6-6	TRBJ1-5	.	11	ASMEGRNQPQH
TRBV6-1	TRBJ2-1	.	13	ASSEGAGSYNEQF
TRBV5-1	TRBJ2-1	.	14	ASSVSGTSGRIEQF
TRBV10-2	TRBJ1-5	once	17	ASSEHLDRAPLLNQPQH
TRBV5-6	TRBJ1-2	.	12	ASSLARRVGGYT
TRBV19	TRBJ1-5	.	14	ASSKEGAYGNQPQH
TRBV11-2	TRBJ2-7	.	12	ASSFGSNSYEQY
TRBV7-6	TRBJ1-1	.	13	ASSYRQGMNTEAF
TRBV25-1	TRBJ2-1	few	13	ASSELRQMDNEQF
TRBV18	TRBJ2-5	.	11	ASSPGGAGTQY
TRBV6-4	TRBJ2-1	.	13	ASSEGTSGYNEQF
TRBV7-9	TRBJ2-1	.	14	ASSRPTGGAKNEQF
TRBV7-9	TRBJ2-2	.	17	ASSSRRTSGRPNTGELF
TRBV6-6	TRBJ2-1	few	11	ATENDSHNEQF
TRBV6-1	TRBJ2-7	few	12	ASTGLAGVIEQY
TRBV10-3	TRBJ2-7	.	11	AFRDRVVGEQY
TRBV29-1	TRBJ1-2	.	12	SVGNRQVHYGYT
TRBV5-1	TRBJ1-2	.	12	ASSLGDTDYGYT
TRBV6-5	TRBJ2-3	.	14	ASSYSTPTHTDTQY
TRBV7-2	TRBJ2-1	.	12	ASRTSGLGNEQF
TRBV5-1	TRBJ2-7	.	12	ASSLTNSPYEQY
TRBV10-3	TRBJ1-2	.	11	ATDQGSVGGYT
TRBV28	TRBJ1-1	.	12	ASSLLGARRRTF
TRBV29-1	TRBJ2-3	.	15	SVSSIARRWSTDTQY
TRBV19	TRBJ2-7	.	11	ASSAGQAYEQY
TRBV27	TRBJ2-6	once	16	ASSQWTGPLSGANVLT
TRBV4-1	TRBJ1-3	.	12	ASSLGQGGNTIY
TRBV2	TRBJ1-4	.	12	ASALPGSNEKLF
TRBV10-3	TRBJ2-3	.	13	AISDDGGGRDTQY
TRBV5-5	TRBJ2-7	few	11	ASSFVGDYEQY
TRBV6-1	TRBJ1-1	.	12	ASSNRGRNTEAF
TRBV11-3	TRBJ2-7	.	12	ASSLGTSLGEQY
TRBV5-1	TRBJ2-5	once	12	ASSLQGNGETQY
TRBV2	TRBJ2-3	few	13	ASTLTRTDTDTQY
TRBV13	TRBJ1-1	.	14	ASSLGWGVSSTEAF
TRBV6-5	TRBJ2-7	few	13	ASRAGLAGAYEQY
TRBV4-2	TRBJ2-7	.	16	ASSQDTQGGDLTYEQY
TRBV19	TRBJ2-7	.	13	ASSIRLAGTYEQY
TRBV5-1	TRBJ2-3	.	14	ASSLAGPPRRDTQY
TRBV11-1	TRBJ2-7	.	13	ASSPGTSVSYEQY